A selection of T cell receptor beta chains follows, all from one sample in a study of blood T cell repertoires in COVID-19. The assay was immunoSEQ multiplex PCR, and TCRdb's table has in-frame clones only and misses some. Among about 300,000 clones listed, over 80% were seen once. What was sequenced was peripheral blood. All receptors come from a woman aged 45-65 years with COVID-19, enrolled during active disease. CDR3s include the opening cysteine and the closing phenylalanine or tryptophan. The order of the fields is J gene, D gene, V gene, clone size, CDR3 DNA, CDR3 protein. A D gene is named only where the DNA matches it firmly. Size is omitted from some rows. Given values are once, few, many or a class for expanded clones.

>TRBJ1-2|TRBD1|TRBV5-1|-
TGCGCCAGCAGCTTCGGCAGGGGGCGAGTCGGCTACACCTTC
CASSFGRGRVGYTF
>TRBJ1-1|-|TRBV19|-
TGTGCCAGTACCCCGATTGGGGAGGGGAACACTGAAGCTTTCTTT
CASTPIGEGNTEAFF
>TRBJ1-2|TRBD1|TRBV6-5|-
TGTGCCAGCAGTTCGGGACAGGGGTGGTATGGCTACACCTTC
CASSSGQGWYGYTF
>TRBJ1-1|-|TRBV29-1|-
TGCAGCGTTGAAGAGGGGGCGGCTGAAGCTTTCTTT
CSVEEGAAEAFF
>TRBJ1-3|-|TRBV28|-
TGTGCCAGCAGTTCTAGTTCGGGACAAGTTGGAAACACCATATATTTT
CASSSSSGQVGNTIYF
>TRBJ2-5|TRBD2|TRBV6-2/TRBV6-3|-
TGTGCCAGCAGCCCAGGACTAGCGGGGGAGACCCAGTACTTC
CASSPGLAGETQYF
>TRBJ1-1|TRBD1|TRBV3-1/TRBV3-2|-
TGTGCCAGCAGCCTCCGACAGGGGGGAACCTCGGGGATTTTCTTT
CASSLRQGGTSGIFF
>TRBJ2-7|-|TRBV5-5|-
TGTGCCAGCAGTTCTAACAGGGTCTCCTACGAGCAGTACTTC
CASSSNRVSYEQYF
>TRBJ2-7|TRBD2|TRBV6-6|-
TGTGCCAGCAGTTATACCCCGGGACTAGGAAACGGCGAGCAGTACTTC
CASSYTPGLGNGEQYF
>TRBJ2-2|-|TRBV7-7|-
TGTGCCAGCGGGGGCAGGCCGAACACCGGGGAGCTGTTTTTT
CASGGRPNTGELFF
>TRBJ1-5|-|TRBV6-1|-
TGTGCCAGCAGTGACAGGGAATCGCAGCCCCAGCATTTT
CASSDRESQPQHF
>TRBJ2-1|-|TRBV5-6|-
TGTGCCAGCAGCTTGGACCGGGATGAGCAGTTCTTC
CASSLDRDEQFF
>TRBJ2-1|TRBD2|TRBV7-3|once
TGTGCCAGCAGCCCGGCTAGCGGGACCTACAATGAGCAGTTCTTC
CASSPASGTYNEQFF
>TRBJ2-1|-|TRBV21-1|-
TGTGCCAGCAGCACGAACCCGGGACTAGTCTCATTCGAGCAGTTCTTC
CASSTNPGLVSFEQFF
>TRBJ2-1|TRBD2|TRBV7-6|-
TGTGCCAGCACCCCGGGAGGGGGAGGCCAATCCTACAATGAGCAGTTCTTC
CASTPGGGGQSYNEQFF
>TRBJ2-3|-|TRBV4-2|-
TGTGCCAGCAGCCCCGGTGATACGCAGTATTTT
CASSPGDTQYF
>TRBJ1-2|-|TRBV6-2/TRBV6-3|-
TGTGCCAGCAGTTCTACGGACAGTCCGACTTATGGCTACACCTTC
CASSSTDSPTYGYTF
>TRBJ1-2|TRBD1|TRBV6-5|-
TGTGCCAGCAGTCGTAGTAATCAGGGGGTTTATGGCTACACCTTC
CASSRSNQGVYGYTF
>TRBJ1-3|-|TRBV5-1|once
TGCGCCAGCAGCCTTGACAGAGACTCTGGAAACACCATATATTTT
CASSLDRDSGNTIYF
>TRBJ1-2|-|TRBV6-5|-
TGTGCCAGCCGAGACACGGACTATGGCTACACCTTC
CASRDTDYGYTF
>TRBJ2-1|TRBD2|TRBV9|-
TGTGCCAGCAGCGCCGGACTAGCGGGAGTAGAGCAGTTCTTC
CASSAGLAGVEQFF
>TRBJ1-1|-|TRBV9|-
TGTGCCAGCAGCGTAAGGAGGAACACTGAAGCTTTCTTT
CASSVRRNTEAFF
>TRBJ2-3|-|TRBV6-4|-
TGTGCCAGCAGGGTTACAGGGTCTCCCACAGATACGCAGTATTTT
CASRVTGSPTDTQYF
>TRBJ2-7|TRBD1|TRBV29-1|-
TGCAGCGTTGATGGACAGGGGGCCTACGAGCAGTACTTC
CSVDGQGAYEQYF
>TRBJ1-4|-|TRBV6-5|-
TGTGCCAGCAGTTACTCGAGGTCCCACACGGAAAAACTGTTTTTT
CASSYSRSHTEKLFF
>TRBJ2-7|-|TRBV18|few
TGTGCCAGCTCACCACCGTCGCGAAGAGCCGAGCAGTACTTC
CASSPPSRRAEQYF
>TRBJ2-6|-|TRBV5-1|-
TGCGCCAGCAGCTCGATGGAGCGGAGGGACTCTGGGGCCAACGTCCTGACTTTC
CASSSMERRDSGANVLTF
>TRBJ1-1|TRBD1|TRBV7-2|-
TGTGCCAGCAGCTTAGACAGGGGCACTGAAGCTTTCTTT
CASSLDRGTEAFF
>TRBJ1-6|-|TRBV7-8|-
TGTGCCAGCAGCTTATCCGCGAGCTCCTATAATTCACCCCTCCACTTT
CASSLSASSYNSPLHF
>TRBJ2-2|TRBD1|TRBV25-1|-
TGTGCCAGCAGTGAATACAGGGGGCCCGGGGAGCTGTTTTTT
CASSEYRGPGELFF
>TRBJ1-5|TRBD1|TRBV19|once
TGTGCCAGTAGTATCCGGACAGGGGGACAGCCCCAGCATTTT
CASSIRTGGQPQHF
>TRBJ2-6|-|TRBV3-1/TRBV3-2|-
TGTGCCAGCACCCGACAGGATAGGGCCAACGTCCTGACTTTC
CASTRQDRANVLTF
>TRBJ1-6|-|TRBV5-6|-
TGTGCCAGCAGCTTGACAGGGTCTAATTCACCCCTCCACTTT
CASSLTGSNSPLHF
>TRBJ1-4|TRBD1|TRBV18|-
TGTGCCAGCTCACCCAGGGACAGGGTCCCTAATGAAAAACTGTTTTTT
CASSPRDRVPNEKLFF
>TRBJ2-3|-|TRBV7-9|-
TGTGCCAGCAGCTTAGGGCGGGCAGATACGCAGTATTTT
CASSLGRADTQYF
>TRBJ2-7|TRBD2|TRBV7-2|-
TGTGCCAGCAGGGAAACTAGCGTGAGCTCCTACGAGCAGTACTTC
CASRETSVSSYEQYF
>TRBJ2-3|-|TRBV7-3|-
TGTGCCAGCAGCCAAGGGGCAGGGGCGACAGATACGCAGTATTTT
CASSQGAGATDTQYF